This T cell receptor beta chain was sequenced during a study of blood T cell repertoires in COVID-19. Study in general: Sites in the United States, Italy and Spain provided acute and convalescent COVID-19 samples. The analysed material was cDNA or gDNA that came from T cells, B-cell-depleted T cells, or PBMCs.

Per the study methods: Reference gene primer amplification gave nucleated cell count estimates. The method was immunoSEQ multiplex PCR; TCRdb's version includes in-frame clones alone and lacks a portion of them. For V, J and clone size, that table is used; D and trimming come from the DNA. Of a few hundred thousand clones in the sample, more than 80% were seen once. This receptor was taken from a man aged 40-49 years with acute or convalescent COVID-19. Specimen: peripheral blood.

The CDR3 nucleotides are TGTGCCAGTAGTATAAGCGGGACAGGGATAAGATCTGAAGCTTTCTTT. Encoded protein: CASSISGTGIRSEAFF. J is TRBJ1-1 and V is TRBV19; 9 bases agree with TRBD1. Unmatched junction bases numbered 10, after V lost 2 bases and J lost 6 bases. Germline V CDR1 and CDR2: LNHDA, SQIVND (reference sequence). There are 16 residues in the CDR3.